Sequencing of this TCR beta chain was carried out in a study of blood T cell repertoires in COVID-19. Background on the study: T cells, B-cell-depleted T cells, or PBMCs provided the cDNA or gDNA that served as material.

Recovered status applied to Cohort 3 donors who had two consecutive negative PCRs. It also applied to those with clearance or with symptom resolution. The count of this clone is one. The germline V and J ends were trimmed by 4 bases and 3 bases, with 12 bases remaining between them. The CDR3 is 15 amino acids. The germline V gene has CDR1 KGHDR and CDR2 SFDVKD. In the original workflow: Reference gene primers were amplified, and this amplification served to estimate nucleated cell counts. Produced via immunoSEQ multiplex PCR; TCRdb's table is partial and in-frame only. Clone size and the V and J calls come from that table; the DNA yielded D and trimming. This sample has 210,000 or so clones, with about 85% found just once.

The sequenced material came from PBMCs or T cells enriched from blood (not recorded which). This TCR was sampled from a man aged 25-45 years who had recovered from COVID-19. The chain is built from TRBV24-1 and TRBJ1-3; D remains unclear. The CDR3 loop is CATSDPREGGNTIYF. CDR3 DNA sequence: TGTGCCACCAGTGACCCGAGGGAGGGTGGAAACACCATATATTTT.